This record covers a single T cell receptor beta chain. Its specificity is unknown. V was clipped by 3 bases and J by 4 bases; unmatched bases: 4. This CDR3 spans 14 amino acids. Looked up from germline, CDR1 is MNHEY and CDR2 is SMNVEV (reference sequence). TCRdb keeps only in-frame clones here, not all; method: immunoSEQ multiplex PCR. This sample has roughly 700,000 clones; 70% to 90% occur once, and the top ten carry approximately 1.5%. This sample stems from a study of Ad26.COV2.S vaccination and SARS-CoV-2 variants. The wider study: Ad26.COV2.S arm of COV1001 included the donor. Ad26.COV2.S given intramuscularly, once or twice 56 days apart. Study observations and caveats: TCR breadth and depth estimates may have understated total T cell responses.

Specified treatment: roughly 19 received Ad26.COV2.S at low or high dose, single or two shots; about 5 received placebo; per-sample allocation not given. Day 63 after the first vaccine or placebo injection was the time point for sampling. The sequence came from a person between 18 and 59 years old who received the Ad26.COV2.S COVID-19 vaccine or a placebo. The material was peripheral blood, obtained in a trial of Ad26.COV2.S vaccine versus placebo. The rearrangement joins TRBV27 to TRBJ1-2, with 8 bases identical to TRBD1. CDR3 region: CASSFFDRGYGYTF. Here the CDR3 DNA reads TGTGCCAGCAGTTTCTTCGACAGGGGCTATGGCTACACCTTC.